Here is one TCR beta chain with its context. The method was immunoSEQ multiplex PCR; TCRdb's version includes in-frame clones alone and lacks a portion of them. This sample carries over 75,000 clones, 80% to 95% of them seen once, and the ten largest clones take 0.95% to 1.3%. The timepoints at which blood was sampled were baseline, cycle 4 day 1, and cycle 7 day 1. Germline V gene data show CDR1 as SGHTA and CDR2 as FQGNSA. This CDR3 region has 16 residues. After removal of 0 bases from V and 4 bases from J, the junction contained 6 bases not matched to a gene. The data derive from a study of OX40 agonist ivuxolimab in advanced cancers.

The starting material was CD4+ or CD8+ T cells sorted from blood, obtained in a trial of the OX40 agonist ivuxolimab. This clonotype was sampled from an adult with an advanced solid tumor such as melanoma, head and neck, liver or kidney cancer. This chain joins TRBV7-2 and TRBJ1-3, with TRBD1 matching over 7 bases. CDR3 region: CASSLALAGGGNTIYF. The CDR3 DNA reads TGTGCCAGCAGCTTAGCGCTTGCAGGGGGGGGAAACACCATATATTTT.